The 21 T cell receptor beta chains below were found in one sample sequenced in a study of T cell changes during pregnancy in multiple sclerosis. The method was immunoSEQ multiplex PCR; TCRdb's version includes in-frame clones alone and lacks a portion of them. The sample includes 60,000 to 65,000 clones, 80% to 95% of them seen just once. The sample was peripheral blood, taken in the second trimester of pregnancy. The origin of the receptors is a female donor in good health, enrolled as a control in a pregnancy study.

J is TRBJ1-2 and V is TRBV9; 10 positions agree with TRBD1. CDR1 is SGDLS and CDR2 is YYNGEE in the germline V gene. The CDR3 is 16 residues long. V lost 2 bases, J lost 5 bases, and 9 bases stayed unmatched. The CDR3 reads CASSVSWDRGGYGYTF. The CDR3 DNA sequence: TGTGCCAGCAGCGTCTCCTGGGACAGGGGTGGGTATGGCTACACCTTC.

This chain joins TRBV5-1 and TRBJ2-3; weak D call: TRBD2 (5 bases). Germline CDR1 is SGHRS and CDR2 is YFSETQ. Trimming cost V 1 base and J 6 bases, with 15 bases left between them. CDR3 length: 15 residues. This CDR3 reads CASSLRELIMDTQYF. The CDR3 bases are TGCGCCAGCAGCTTGAGGGAGCTGATCATGGATACGCAGTATTTT. The entire variable domain, with the rest obtained from reference TRBV5-1 and TRBJ2-3, is as follows: KAGVTQTPRYLIKTRGQQVTLSCSPISGHRSVSWYQQTPGQGLQFLFEYFSETQRNKGNFPGRFSGRQFSNSRSEMNVSTLELGDSALYLCASSLRELIMDTQYFGPGTRLTVL.

This sequence joins TRBV28 and TRBJ2-7; D may be TRBD1 (7 bases). CDR3 length: 15 residues. V was pared by 10 bases and J by 5 bases, with 24 bases between. Germline V gene data show CDR1 as MDHEN and CDR2 as SYDVKM. This chain's CDR3 is CATAEGQGGIHEQYF. The CDR3 region has the DNA TGTGCCACCGCCGAGGGGCAGGGGGGTATTCACGAGCAGTACTTC.

The chain employs TRBV29-1 and TRBJ2-2, with TRBD2 as a possible D gene (6 bases). The length of the CDR3 is 13 residues. Trimming shortened V by 6 bases and J by 14 bases, and 22 bases separated the two germline ends. Germline loops: CDR1 SQVTM, CDR2 ANQGSEA. CDR3 in DNA: TGCAGCGTAACGGGAGTCGATAGCTCCCCACTGTTTTTT. Translation: CSVTGVDSSPLFF.

The chain uses TRBV6-6 and TRBJ2-2; no firm D call. There are 15 residues in the CDR3. Trimming removed 4 bases from V and 0 bases from J, with 9 bases in between. Germline V gene lookup returns CDR1 MNHNY and CDR2 SVGAGI (reference sequence). The CDR3 DNA follows: TGTGCCAGCAGTTTCCAGGCCCCGAACACCGGGGAGCTGTTTTTT. Translating gives CASSFQAPNTGELFF.

The J gene is TRBJ1-1, the V gene TRBV11-2; TRBD1 aligns across 8 bases. CDR1 SGHAT and CDR2 FQNNGV come from the germline V gene. The J segment lost 4 bases and the V segment lost 0 bases, leaving 7 bases of the junction unmatched. The CDR3 consists of 16 residues. Here the CDR3 DNA reads TGTGCCAGCAGCTTAGAGCCAGGGGGCGCGGGCACTGAAGCTTTCTTT. It yields the protein CASSLEPGGAGTEAFF.

The chain joins TRBV7-2 to TRBJ1-4; D ambiguous. V was cut by 8 bases and J by 0 bases, with 13 bases left in between. Germline loops: CDR1 SGHTA, CDR2 FQGNSA. This CDR3 comprises 15 residues. This CDR3 reads CASVPGASTNEKLFF. The CDR3 DNA follows: TGTGCCAGCGTTCCAGGTGCTTCAACTAATGAAAAACTGTTTTTT. Filled out from reference TRBV7-2 and TRBJ1-4, the complete variable domain reads GAGVSQSPSNKVTEKGKDVELRCDPISGHTALYWYRQSLGQGLEFLIYFQGNSAPDKSGLPSDRFSAERTGGSVSTLTIQRTQQEDSAVYLCASVPGASTNEKLFFGSGTQLSVL.

The chain has TRBV7-3 and TRBJ2-5; 8 bases match TRBD2. J lost 4 bases, V lost 3 bases, and 7 bases had no gene match. The CDR3 spans 15 residues. Germline CDR1 is SGHTA and CDR2 is FQGTGA. The chain's CDR3 is CASSFSHAGGETQYF. The DNA for the CDR3 is TGTGCCAGCAGCTTCAGCCACGCGGGGGGAGAGACCCAGTACTTC.

The chain employs TRBV9 and TRBJ2-3; weak D call: TRBD1 (8 bases). Germline V CDR1 and CDR2: SGDLS, YYNGEE. Trimming took 0 bases from V and 4 from J, leaving 15 bases between them. This CDR3 region has 16 residues. The CDR3 DNA reads TGTGCCAGCAGCGTAGAAACAGGGGGGGTGGCAGATACGCAGTATTTT. The encoded protein is CASSVETGGVADTQYF.

This chain uses TRBV11-3 with TRBJ2-1, with 11 bases identical to TRBD2. This CDR3 is 17 amino acids long. The V segment lost 1 base and the J segment 4 bases; nucleotides outside the gene matches: 6. Germline CDR1 SGHNT, CDR2 YENEEA. The CDR3 spells CASSLGELAGEYNEQFF. CDR3 nucleotide sequence: TGTGCCAGCAGCTTAGGCGAACTAGCGGGGGAATACAATGAGCAGTTCTTC.

This chain links TRBV6-1 with TRBJ2-7; 9 bases line up with TRBD2. The V gene's germline CDR1 is MNHNS and CDR2 SASEGT. The trim removed 6 bases at V and 2 bases at J, leaving 8 bases unmatched. The CDR3 has 15 amino acids. The CDR3 here is CASRKTSGDPYEQYF. The CDR3 DNA sequence: TGTGCCAGCAGAAAGACTAGCGGTGATCCCTACGAGCAGTACTTC.

The chain carries TRBV7-2 and TRBJ2-7; no definite D call. The V end was cut by 5 bases, the J end by 4 bases, with 15 bases between. Germline V lookup: CDR1 SGHTA, CDR2 FQGNSA. This CDR3 is 14 amino acids long. The CDR3 region has the DNA TGTGCCAGCAGCCCAGTGCCCTCAGGTTACGAGCAGTACTTC. Protein sequence: CASSPVPSGYEQYF.

The rearrangement joins TRBV2 to TRBJ2-5; D is possibly TRBD2 (5 bases). In germline, CDR1 is SNHLY, CDR2 FYNNEI. With 5 bases removed from V and 5 bases from J, the gap between germline ends came to 21 bases. The CDR3 totals 16 residues. This CDR3 reads CASSPRRRATEETQYF. For the CDR3, the DNA is TGTGCCAGCAGTCCAAGGCGGCGGGCAACAGAGGAGACCCAGTACTTC.

The V and J genes are TRBV5-1 and TRBJ2-7; no clear D. The CDR3 length is 15 residues. The V gene lost 3 bases and the J gene lost 4 bases, with 17 bases spanning the gap. CDR1 is SGHRS, CDR2 YFSETQ, per germline. The chain's CDR3 is CASSSRPLDSYEQYF. The CDR3 nucleotides are TGCGCCAGCAGCTCACGTCCCCTAGATTCTTACGAGCAGTACTTC.

This clone was observed a few times. The chain combines TRBV4-1 with TRBJ2-1; TRBD1 matches 8 bases. The germline CDR1 and CDR2 sequences are MGHRA and YSYEKL. The trim removed 1 base at V and 7 bases at J, leaving 9 bases unmatched. The CDR3 length is 16 residues. The CDR3 loop reads CASSQGAGQGMNEQFF. As DNA, the CDR3 is TGCGCCAGCAGCCAAGGTGCTGGACAGGGAATGAATGAGCAGTTCTTC.

This chain connects TRBV14 to TRBJ2-7, with 9 bases lining up with TRBD1. This CDR3 has 16 amino acids. The V and J ends lost 6 bases and 1 base, in that order; junction bases with no gene match: 10. The germline gives CDR1 SGHDN, CDR2 FVKESK. The CDR3 here is CASSRLGQGDSYEQYF. The CDR3 DNA reads TGTGCCAGCAGTCGGTTGGGACAGGGTGATTCCTACGAGCAGTACTTC.

This clone was recorded once. V is TRBV19 and J is TRBJ2-7, with D possibly TRBD1 on 6 matching bases. V was shortened by 2 bases and J by 0 bases, with 11 bases between the two germline ends. The germline V gene encodes CDR1 LNHDA and CDR2 SQIVND (reference sequence). This CDR3 is built from 15 residues. The CDR3 region has the DNA TGTGCCAGTAGTATAAGCCCACAGGGCTCCTACGAGCAGTACTTC. Residues: CASSISPQGSYEQYF.

The J gene is TRBJ1-2, the V gene TRBV10-3, with 9 bases lining up with TRBD1. Looked up from germline, CDR1 is ENHRY and CDR2 is SYGVKD. The CDR3 is 14 amino acids. V was pared by 10 bases and J by 1 base, with 7 bases of the junction left unmatched. The CDR3 DNA reads as TGTGCCACTACAGGGGGCGCTGGTAACTATGGCTACACCTTC. Its translation is CATTGGAGNYGYTF.

The chain joins TRBV6-5 to TRBJ1-3; 7 nucleotides agree with TRBD1. This CDR3 is built from 14 residues. After removal of 6 bases from V and 4 bases from J, the junction contained 6 bases not matched to a gene. Per the germline V gene, CDR1 is MNHEY and CDR2 is SVGAGI. CDR3 DNA: TGTGCCAGCAGATCCCCGGGACAGGGAAACACCATATATTTT. Amino acid sequence: CASRSPGQGNTIYF.

This chain links TRBV19 with TRBJ1-1; D is unclear. Germline assignment: CDR1 LNHDA and CDR2 SQIVND (reference sequence). Trimming shortened V by 5 bases and J by 10 bases, and 20 bases separated the two germline ends. The CDR3 loop spans 14 amino acids. CDR3 protein: CASSDPGFYGPAFF. Here the CDR3 DNA reads TGTGCCAGTAGTGACCCGGGTTTCTACGGCCCAGCTTTCTTT. The full variable domain, rest sourced from reference TRBV19 and TRBJ1-1, is DGGITQSPKYLFRKEGQNVTLSCEQNLNHDAMYWYRQDPGQGLRLIYYSQIVNDFQKGDIAEGYSVSREKKESFPLTVTSAQKNPTAFYLCASSDPGFYGPAFFGQGTRLTVV.

The CDR3 DNA follows: TGCGCCAGCAGCCAAGAAAGGCCGGGGTCCGCCTCCTACGAGCAGTACTTC. Translation: CASSQERPGSASYEQYF. The chain carries TRBV4-3 and TRBJ2-7, with D possibly TRBD2 on 5 matching bases. The germline CDR1 and CDR2 sequences are LGHNA and YSLEER. Trimming removed 0 bases from V and 0 bases from J, with 15 bases in between. CDR3 length: 17 residues.